The TCR beta chain described here comes from a study of beta chain features in type 1 diabetes. On this clone itself: Its antigen remains unidentified.

Study outcomes and limitations: Shorter TCRB CDR3s, moderately but significantly so, marked every one of the four CD4+ subsets in Type 1 diabetes patients.

Trimming pared 4 bases from V and 1 base from J, leaving 8 bases between. Germline CDR1 reads LNHDA; CDR2 reads SQIVND (reference sequence). CDR3 length equals 13 residues. Isolated RNA was reverse transcribed in full, so expressed TCRB transcripts were sequenced. Each sample of naive, central memory or regulatory T cells had, on average, roughly 3.6 million reads. Generated by immunoSEQ multiplex PCR, the TCRdb table keeps only in-frame clones and is missing some. The repertoire has about 710,000 clones, 11% to 15% of them found once; the top ten carry roughly 0.04%. One heparinised blood draw, averaging approximately 120 mL, came from each donor. Via CD45RO/CCR7/CD25/CD127/CD95/CD27, cells of the CD4+ naive, central memory, regulatory and stem cell-like memory subsets were sorted.

This clonotype originated in a man aged 18 to 30 with type 1 diabetes. The gene calls are TRBV19 and TRBJ2-7, with unresolved D. Sequencing was performed on naive CD4+ T cells from blood. CDR3 DNA sequence: TGTGCCAGTAGTACCCCCAAGTCCTACGAGCAGTACTTC. This encodes CASSTPKSYEQYF.